The 19 T cell receptor beta chains presented below share a single source sample, sequenced in a study of T cell changes during pregnancy in multiple sclerosis. The protocol was immunoSEQ multiplex PCR, while the TCRdb copy is restricted to in-frame clones and leaves out a portion. In the table there are over 8,000 clones, about 87% of which are singletons. Sequences were derived from CD8+ T cells from peripheral blood mononuclear cells, sampled in the first trimester of pregnancy. The receptors derive from a female donor in good health, enrolled as a control in a pregnancy study.

This rearrangement joins TRBV27 to TRBJ2-5; the D gene is possibly TRBD2 (6 bases). V lost 6 bases and J 1 base, leaving 12 bases between the germline ends. Germline loops: CDR1 MNHEY, CDR2 SMNVEV (reference sequence). The CDR3 loop spans 14 amino acids. CDR3 in DNA: TGTGCCAGCAGACCGGGACTTTTCCAAGAGACCCAGTACTTC. This gives the protein CASRPGLFQETQYF.

The J gene is TRBJ1-2, the V gene TRBV5-8; 9 bases map to TRBD1. This CDR3 is built from 17 residues. The V gene end was trimmed by 8 bases and the J gene end by 2 bases; junction bases not matched to a gene: 16. CDR1 and CDR2 from the germline V gene are SGHTS and YDEGEE. Here the CDR3 DNA reads TGTGCCAGACGAAAGACGAACTTAGGACAGGGGAACTATGGCTACACCTTC. Translated, it gives CARRKTNLGQGNYGYTF.

J is TRBJ1-4 and V is TRBV7-9; possibly TRBD1 for D (5 bases). CDR1 and CDR2 (germline): SEHNR, FQNEAQ (reference sequence). Trimming removed 4 bases from V and 11 bases from J, with 14 bases in between. The CDR3 covers 13 residues. CDR3 sequence: CASSSPLGAKLFF. The CDR3 DNA sequence: TGTGCCAGCAGCTCTCCCCTTGGGGCGAAACTGTTTTTT.

This clone appeared once. In DNA form, the CDR3 reads TGTGCCACCTCACTGACTAGCGGGGCCTACAATGAGCAGTTCTTC. Protein: CATSLTSGAYNEQFF. The rearrangement links TRBV19 to TRBJ2-1; 11 positions match TRBD2. Germline CDR1 LNHDA, CDR2 SQIVND (reference sequence). This CDR3 comprises 15 residues. V was pared by 10 bases and J by 2 bases, with 7 bases of the junction left unmatched.

V and J are TRBV5-6 and TRBJ1-6, with D perhaps TRBD1 (6 bases). CDR1 and CDR2 from the germline V gene are SGHDT and YYEEEE. The CDR3 consists of 15 residues. The germline V and J ends were trimmed by 0 bases and 3 bases, with 7 bases remaining between them. The CDR3: CASSLGQDYNSPLHF. CDR3 sequence (DNA): TGTGCCAGCAGCTTGGGACAGGACTATAATTCACCCCTCCACTTT.

Details on this clone: Its ends do not fully match the called genes, so a read error is possible. This chain uses TRBV7-7 with TRBJ1-5; 8 bases map to TRBD1. Germline V CDR1 and CDR2: SSHAT, FNYEAQ (reference sequence). CDR3 length: 18 residues. The CDR3 is CASSLRGGQGASNQPQHF. The CDR3 DNA sequence: TGTGCTAGCAGCTTAAGGGGGGGGCAGGGGGCTAGCAATCAGCCCCAGCATTTT. Together with reference TRBV7-7 and TRBJ1-5, the CDR3 gives the full variable domain: GAGVSQSPRYKVTKRGQDVTLRCDPISSHATLYWYQQALGQGPEFLTYFNYEAQPDKSGLPSDRFSAERPEGSISTLTIQRTEQRDSAMYRCASSLRGGQGASNQPQHFGDGTRLSIL.

The gene calls are TRBV20-1 and TRBJ2-7; no firm D call. CDR1 is DFQATT and CDR2 is SNEGSKA in the germline V gene (reference sequence). CDR3 length equals 11 residues. Trimming took off 5 bases at V and 8 bases at J, with 13 bases between the two ends. CDR3 amino acids: CSAYLADQQYF. In nucleotides, the CDR3 is TGCAGTGCTTACTTAGCCGATCAGCAGTACTTC.

The rearrangement joins TRBV18 to TRBJ2-1; no reliable D call. Germline loops: CDR1 KGHSH, CDR2 LQKENI. The CDR3 consists of 13 residues. The ends were cut back, 4 bases at V and 3 bases at J, with 7 bases in the middle. The CDR3 DNA is TGTGCCAGCTCACTACAGATCTACAATGAGCAGTTCTTC. This sequence encodes CASSLQIYNEQFF.

The genes are TRBV9 and TRBJ2-3; 10 nucleotides match TRBD1. CDR1 is SGDLS and CDR2 is YYNGEE in the germline V gene. This CDR3 has 17 amino acids. J was trimmed by 4 bases and V by 3 bases; bases with no gene match: 11. The DNA of the CDR3 is TGTGCCAGCAGCGCGGCCGGGACAGGGGTGTGGGCAGATACGCAGTATTTT. It is translated as CASSAAGTGVWADTQYF.

The chain has TRBV6-5 and TRBJ2-3; the match to TRBD2 covers 10 bases. This CDR3 spans 16 amino acids. V lost 2 bases and J lost 4; bases outside the gene matches: 6. Germline V lookup: CDR1 MNHEY, CDR2 SVGAGI. CDR3 loop: CASSYSGRAWADTQYF. CDR3 nucleotide sequence: TGTGCCAGCAGTTACAGCGGGAGGGCATGGGCAGATACGCAGTATTTT.

This chain joins TRBV4-3 and TRBJ2-7, with TRBD2 matching over 8 bases. Per germline, CDR1 LGHNA and CDR2 YSLEER. This CDR3 region has 16 residues. V gave up 3 bases and J gave up 3 bases; unmatched junction bases: 10. The CDR3, as DNA: TGCGCCAGCAGCCAGGAAATGGGACTAGGTTTCTACGAGCAGTACTTC. Amino acid sequence: CASSQEMGLGFYEQYF.

The chain recombines TRBV19 with TRBJ2-3, with 7 bases matching TRBD2. CDR3 length equals 13 residues. Trimming removed 4 bases from V and 3 bases from J; junction bases left unmatched: 1. Germline V CDR1 and CDR2: LNHDA, SQIVND (reference sequence). DNA for the CDR3: TGTGCCAGTAGTAAACTAGCGACAGATACGCAGTATTTT. It specifies CASSKLATDTQYF.

CDR3 sequence: CASSLNVRDRATEAFF. DNA of the CDR3: TGCGCCAGCAGCTTAAACGTCCGGGACAGGGCTACTGAAGCTTTCTTT. The chain is built from TRBV5-1 and TRBJ1-1; 9 nucleotides align to TRBD1. The CDR3 length is 16 residues. V lost 2 bases, J lost 5 bases, and 10 bases stayed unmatched. In germline, CDR1 is SGHRS, CDR2 YFSETQ.

The rearrangement uses TRBV7-3 and TRBJ2-1; D might be TRBD2 (6 bases). Germline V lookup: CDR1 SGHTA, CDR2 FQGTGA. V was pared by 2 bases and J by 4 bases, with 21 bases between. The CDR3 has 18 residues. CDR3 amino acids: CASSLAVSSAPFYNEQFF. In DNA form, the CDR3 reads TGTGCCAGCAGCTTAGCGGTGTCTAGCGCCCCCTTTTACAATGAGCAGTTCTTC.

The genes are TRBV27 and TRBJ2-2; 11 nucleotides match TRBD2. V lost 6 bases and J lost 4; bases outside the gene matches: 7. Germline V gene lookup returns CDR1 MNHEY and CDR2 SMNVEV (reference sequence). The CDR3 contains 16 residues. The CDR3 loop is CASSLIAGGGTGELFF. The CDR3 DNA reads as TGTGCCAGCAGCCTCATAGCGGGGGGGGGCACCGGGGAGCTGTTTTTT.

The gene calls are TRBV13 and TRBJ1-2; D is uncertain. Looked up from germline, CDR1 is PRHDT and CDR2 is FYEKMQ (reference sequence). The V and J ends lost 7 bases and 7 bases respectively, with 13 bases between them. This CDR3 comprises 12 residues. The CDR3 protein is CASKWIRGGYTF. The DNA of the CDR3 is TGTGCCAGCAAATGGATTCGAGGTGGCTACACCTTC.

This sequence joins TRBV5-1 and TRBJ2-7, with 9 bases fitting TRBD1. This CDR3 is 18 amino acids long. The V segment lost 0 bases and the J segment 4 bases; nucleotides outside the gene matches: 14. Germline CDR1 and CDR2: SGHRS and YFSETQ. Here the CDR3 DNA reads TGCGCCAGCAGCTTGGCCTTAGTTTTCGGGACAGGGAGGTACGAGCAGTACTTC. The encoded protein is CASSLALVFGTGRYEQYF.

This chain uses TRBV19 with TRBJ1-1; D is uncertain. V was pared by 3 bases and J by 0 bases, with 5 bases between. The CDR3 sequence is 13 residues long. Germline V gives CDR1 LNHDA, CDR2 SQIVND (reference sequence). The CDR3 is CASSISVNTEAFF. For the CDR3, the DNA is TGTGCCAGTAGTATCTCAGTGAACACTGAAGCTTTCTTT.

This clone occurred once. The J gene is TRBJ2-2, the V gene TRBV10-3; D might be TRBD1 (7 bases). This CDR3 contains 16 residues. V was shortened by 2 bases and J by 7 bases, with 17 bases between the two germline ends. Germline values: CDR1 ENHRY, CDR2 SYGVKD. CDR3 amino acids: CAISEGAGGRGGELFF. The CDR3 region has the DNA TGTGCCATCAGTGAGGGGGCAGGGGGGCGCGGCGGGGAGCTGTTTTTT.